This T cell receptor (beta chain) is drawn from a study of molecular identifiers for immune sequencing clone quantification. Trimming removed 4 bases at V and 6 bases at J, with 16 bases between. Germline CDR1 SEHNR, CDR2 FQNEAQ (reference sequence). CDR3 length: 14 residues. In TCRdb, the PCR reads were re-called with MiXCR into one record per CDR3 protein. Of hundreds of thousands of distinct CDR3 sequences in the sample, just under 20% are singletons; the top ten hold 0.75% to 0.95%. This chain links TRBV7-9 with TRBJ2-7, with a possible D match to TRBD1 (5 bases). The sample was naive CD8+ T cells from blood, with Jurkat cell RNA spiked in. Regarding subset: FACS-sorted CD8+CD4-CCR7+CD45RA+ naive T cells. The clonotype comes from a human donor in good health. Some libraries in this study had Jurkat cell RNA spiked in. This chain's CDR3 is CASSSGYRNLEQYF. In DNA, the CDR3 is TGTGCCAGCAGCTCAGGCTACAGGAATCTCGAGCAGTACTTC.